The 10 T cell receptor beta chains in this list originate from one sample, sequenced in a study of T cells in Graves' hyperthyroidism and ophthalmopathy. TCR beta CDR3 sequences were amplified from RNA transcripts. TCR CDR3 regions were first amplified by RT-PCR with HTBI primers. In TCRdb, the multiplex PCR reads were re-called with MiXCR into one record per CDR3 protein. This table holds 250,000 to 350,000 distinct CDR3 sequences, around 22% found once. Material for sequencing was blood. Source of these receptors: a man aged 30 to 39 with Graves' ophthalmopathy.

V is TRBV24-1 and J is TRBJ2-2; D may be TRBD2 (5 bases). The germline V gene encodes CDR1 KGHDR and CDR2 SFDVKD. There are 15 residues in the CDR3. The ends were cut back, 4 bases at V and 5 bases at J, with 13 bases in the middle. As DNA, the CDR3 is TGTGCCACCAGTGACCAGGAGAGGGATACCGGGGAGCTGTTTTTT. Translating gives CATSDQERDTGELFF.

This clonotype was detected only a few times. The chain joins TRBV11-3 to TRBJ2-2; TRBD1 or TRBD2 may be the D gene (5 bases each). The V and J ends lost 2 bases and 6 bases respectively, with 13 bases between them. The germline V gene has CDR1 SGHNT and CDR2 YENEEA. There are 15 residues in the CDR3. Here the CDR3 DNA reads TGTGCCAGCAGCTTAAGGTGGAGAGGGGCCGGGGAGCTGTTTTTT. The encoded protein is CASSLRWRGAGELFF.

This clonotype was seen more than once but under ten times. The chain carries TRBV5-5 and TRBJ1-6; 12 bases line up with TRBD1. Germline CDR1 reads SGHKS; CDR2 reads YYEKEE (reference sequence). The V gene end was trimmed by 3 bases and the J gene end by 0 bases; junction bases not matched to a gene: 7. The CDR3 has 19 residues. The CDR3: CASSSRAGQGASYNSPLHF. CDR3 in DNA: TGTGCCAGCAGCTCCCGGGCGGGACAGGGGGCCTCCTATAATTCACCCCTCCACTTT.

This clonotype occurred a few times. The CDR3, as DNA: TGTGCCAGCAGTGGGTACTATACCGGGGAGCTGTTTTTT. Translation gives CASSGYYTGELFF. J is TRBJ2-2 and V is TRBV2; D remains ambiguous. Between the trimmed V and J ends, which lost 4 bases and 5 bases, there was a span of 8 bases. Germline V gene lookup returns CDR1 SNHLY and CDR2 FYNNEI. CDR3 size: 13 residues.

This clonotype was seen more than once but under ten times. The rearrangement links TRBV7-8 to TRBJ2-7; 10 bases fit TRBD2. The CDR3 has 14 amino acids. Trimming took 4 bases from V and 4 from J; bases not matched to a gene: 4. Germline lookup yields CDR1 SGHVS and CDR2 FQNEAQ. This chain's CDR3 is CASSSLAGGYEQYF. DNA for the CDR3: TGTGCCAGCAGCTCGTTAGCGGGAGGATACGAGCAGTACTTC.

The CDR3: CATSDFGRAYGYTF. The CDR3, as DNA: TGTGCCACCAGTGATTTTGGCAGGGCGTATGGCTACACCTTC. The gene calls are TRBV24-1 and TRBJ1-2; tentatively, D is TRBD1 (5 bases). V gave up 1 base and J gave up 5 bases, with 10 bases separating them. The germline CDR1 and CDR2 sequences are KGHDR and SFDVKD. The CDR3 is 14 amino acids.

This clonotype was detected only a few times. The rearrangement joins TRBV24-1 to TRBJ1-5; a possible D gene is TRBD1 (5 bases). The V end was cut by 6 bases, the J end by 6 bases, with 8 bases between. The CDR3 runs to 12 residues. The germline V gene has CDR1 KGHDR and CDR2 SFDVKD. The CDR3 bases are TGTGCCACCAGTTGGGGCGGTCAGCCCCAGCATTTT. Amino acid sequence: CATSWGGQPQHF.

This clonotype was observed once. This may be a read error: a much more frequent sequence differs by one nucleotide. The J gene is TRBJ1-6, the V gene TRBV11-2; D remains unclear. Germline CDR1 SGHAT, CDR2 FQNNGV. V was cut by 2 bases and J by 7 bases, with 3 bases left in between. The CDR3 length is 12 residues. CDR3 protein: CASSLSNSPLHF. The CDR3 DNA reads TGTGCCAGCAGCTTAAGCAATTCACCCCTCCACTTT.

This clonotype was counted only a few times. V is TRBV20-1 and J is TRBJ1-5; 12 bases match TRBD1. This CDR3 has 17 residues. The V segment lost 3 bases and the J segment 0 bases; nucleotides outside the gene matches: 6. Germline V gene sequence: CDR1 DFQATT, CDR2 SNEGSKA (reference sequence). The CDR3 reads CSARGQGATFSNQPQHF. Here the CDR3 DNA reads TGCAGTGCTAGGGGACAGGGGGCAACTTTTAGCAATCAGCCCCAGCATTTT.

This clonotype was observed many times. The chain employs TRBV2 and TRBJ2-1; a weak D match, TRBD2 (7 bases). V lost 6 bases and J 6 bases, leaving 18 bases between the germline ends. Germline CDR1 SNHLY, CDR2 FYNNEI. CDR3 length: 15 residues. The chain's CDR3 is CASRKDRTSSNEQFF. CDR3 coding DNA: TGTGCCAGCAGAAAAGACAGGACTAGTTCCAATGAGCAGTTCTTC. Complete variable domain (other parts from reference TRBV2 and TRBJ2-1): EPEVTQTPSHQVTQMGQEVILRCVPISNHLYFYWYRQILGQKVEFLVSFYNNEISEKSEIFDDQFSVERPDGSNFTLKIRSTKLEDSAMYFCASRKDRTSSNEQFFGPGTRLTVL.